These 20 T cell receptor beta chains share one sample of origin, sequenced in a study of cytomegalovirus exposure and HLA in healthy donors. 60 Vbeta and 13 Jbeta primers were used in PCR. Here immunoSEQ multiplex PCR was the method, and the copy in TCRdb shows in-frame clones only, minus some. The data contain about 89,000 clones, 64% of them singletons. Sequencing used PBMCs. The receptors were sampled from a human donor in good health.

CDR3 bases: TGTGCCAGCAAAGGGCAGGGGGAGACAGATACGCAGTATTTT. This sequence encodes CASKGQGETDTQYF. The rearrangement links TRBV6-1 to TRBJ2-3, with 7 bases identical to TRBD1. The CDR3 extends over 14 amino acids. Germline trimming cut 7 bases from V and 3 bases from J; bases unmatched to any gene: 7. CDR1 is MNHNS, CDR2 SASEGT, per germline.

V is TRBV4-3 and J is TRBJ1-2; a possible D gene is TRBD1 (5 bases). The V and J ends lost 0 bases and 4 bases respectively, with 12 bases between them. This CDR3 region has 15 residues. Germline V gene lookup returns CDR1 LGHNA and CDR2 YSLEER. The CDR3 is CASSQDHGGGYGYTF. In nucleotides, the CDR3 is TGCGCCAGCAGCCAAGATCATGGGGGGGGCTATGGCTACACCTTC.

This clone came up once. The V and J genes are TRBV9 and TRBJ2-3; 8 nucleotides agree with TRBD2. Trimming at V came to 4 bases and at J to 5 bases, leaving 12 bases not matched to a gene. This CDR3 contains 16 residues. The germline CDR1 and CDR2 sequences are SGDLS and YYNGEE. The CDR3 DNA reads TGTGCCAGCAGCTCCGGACTAGCCTGGCAACAAGATACGCAGTATTTT. Encoded protein: CASSSGLAWQQDTQYF.

This clone was found a few times. This chain uses TRBV18 with TRBJ1-1; D is undetermined. The germline gives CDR1 KGHSH, CDR2 LQKENI. This CDR3 region has 14 residues. Trimming stripped 1 base from V and 7 bases from J, with 13 bases between. The CDR3 region is CASSPQRATGEAFF. The CDR3 DNA is TGTGCCAGCTCACCACAGCGGGCCACGGGTGAAGCTTTCTTT.

This chain links TRBV25-1 with TRBJ2-3; 8 positions match TRBD2. This CDR3 contains 17 residues. The germline gives CDR1 MGHDK, CDR2 SYGVNS. V lost 2 bases to trimming and J lost 4 bases; unmatched junction nucleotides: 11. Here the CDR3 reads CASSETAGAGTADTQYF. In DNA, the CDR3 is TGTGCCAGCAGTGAAACAGCGGGGGCGGGGACCGCAGATACGCAGTATTTT. Combining the CDR3 with reference TRBV25-1 and TRBJ2-3 gives the whole variable domain EADIYQTPRYLVIGTGKKITLECSQTMGHDKMYWYQQDPGMELHLIHYSYGVNSTEKGDLSSESTVSRIRTEHFPLTLESARPSHTSQYLCASSETAGAGTADTQYFGPGTRLTVL.

The rearrangement joins TRBV4-2 to TRBJ1-6; 11 bases agree with TRBD1. This CDR3 is 14 amino acids long. CDR1 and CDR2 (germline): LGHNA, YNFKEQ. Unmatched junction bases numbered 2, after V lost 4 bases and J lost 9 bases. The CDR3 sequence is CASSRGQGASPLHF. The CDR3 nucleotides read TGTGCCAGCAGCCGCGGACAGGGGGCTTCACCCCTCCACTTT.

This sequence joins TRBV5-5 and TRBJ1-1; no reliable D call. The CDR3 extends over 14 amino acids. The germline CDR1 and CDR2 sequences are SGHKS and YYEKEE (reference sequence). Between the trimmed V and J ends, which lost 0 bases and 1 base, there was a span of 7 bases. CDR3 DNA: TGTGCCAGCAGCTTGGGGGCGCGGAACACTGAAGCTTTCTTT. Translated, it gives CASSLGARNTEAFF. The full variable domain, its missing parts supplied by reference TRBV5-5 and TRBJ1-1, is DAGVTQSPTHLIKTRGQQVTLRCSPISGHKSVSWYQQVLGQGPQFIFQYYEKEERGRGNFPDRFSARQFPNYSSELNVNALLLGDSALYLCASSLGARNTEAFFGQGTRLTVV.

This chain connects TRBV5-1 to TRBJ1-2, with TRBD1 matching over 7 bases. The V gene's germline CDR1 is SGHRS and CDR2 YFSETQ. Unmatched junction bases numbered 5, after V lost 1 base and J lost 8 bases. The CDR3 sequence is 13 residues long. The CDR3: CASSLTGEVGYTF. The CDR3 DNA sequence: TGCGCCAGCAGCTTGACAGGGGAGGTAGGCTACACCTTC.

This clone was observed a handful of times. The V call is TRBV2, the J call TRBJ2-1; no firm D call. This CDR3 contains 15 residues. The V and J ends lost 3 bases and 5 bases respectively, with 14 bases between them. Germline V gene data show CDR1 as SNHLY and CDR2 as FYNNEI. CDR3 nucleotide sequence: TGTGCCAGCAGTGACGTACTACCCAAAAACAATGAGCAGTTCTTC. This sequence encodes CASSDVLPKNNEQFF. The variable domain in full, completed from reference TRBV2 and TRBJ2-1, reads EPEVTQTPSHQVTQMGQEVILRCVPISNHLYFYWYRQILGQKVEFLVSFYNNEISEKSEIFDDQFSVERPDGSNFTLKIRSTKLEDSAMYFCASSDVLPKNNEQFFGPGTRLTVL.

The chain carries TRBV7-2 and TRBJ1-1; D remains ambiguous. The CDR3 length is 16 residues. CDR1 and CDR2 from the germline V gene are SGHTA and FQGNSA. V lost 1 base to trimming and J lost 6 bases, with 18 bases between them. The CDR3 loop is CASSLDPSRAGAEAFF. Written as DNA, the CDR3 is TGTGCCAGCAGCTTAGACCCTTCACGGGCCGGGGCTGAAGCTTTCTTT.

This clone was observed a few times. This chain uses TRBV7-8 with TRBJ2-1, with unresolved D. V lost 1 base to trimming and J lost 0 bases, with 10 bases between them. From germline, CDR1 is SGHVS and CDR2 FQNEAQ. The CDR3 covers 16 residues. CDR3 region: CASSLVGRISYNEQFF. In DNA, the CDR3 is TGTGCCAGCAGCTTAGTTGGCAGGATCTCCTACAATGAGCAGTTCTTC.

The chain has TRBV5-1 and TRBJ2-2, with TRBD2 matching over 7 bases. V gave up 6 bases and J gave up 4 bases; unmatched junction bases: 6. Germline loops: CDR1 SGHRS, CDR2 YFSETQ. The CDR3 is made up of 14 amino acids. The CDR3 DNA follows: TGCGCCAGCACCGAGACTAGCCGCACCGGGGAGCTGTTTTTT. Residues: CASTETSRTGELFF.

The chain is built from TRBV4-3 and TRBJ2-2; 7 nucleotides align to TRBD1. The CDR3 loop spans 17 amino acids. Germline CDR1 and CDR2: LGHNA and YSLEER. With V trimmed by 0 bases and J by 6 bases, 10 bases remained unmatched. CDR3 in DNA: TGCGCCAGCAGCCAAGAGAGTATCCGACAGGGAGCCGGGGAGCTGTTTTTT. It specifies CASSQESIRQGAGELFF.

The J gene is TRBJ2-3, the V gene TRBV10-3; 8 nucleotides line up with TRBD1. Germline assignment: CDR1 ENHRY and CDR2 SYGVKD. The CDR3 runs to 13 residues. V gave up 7 bases and J gave up 2 bases; unmatched junction bases: 2. The CDR3 is CAIKGQDTDTQYF. The CDR3 nucleotides read TGTGCCATCAAGGGACAGGACACAGATACGCAGTATTTT.

The genes are TRBV7-9 and TRBJ2-5, with 11 bases matching TRBD2. The CDR3 is 15 residues long. CDR1 is SEHNR, CDR2 FQNEAQ, per germline (reference sequence). With V trimmed by 3 bases and J by 4 bases, 4 bases remained unmatched. CDR3 nucleotide sequence: TGTGCCAGCAGCTTCGTAGCGGGGGGGCTAGAGACCCAGTACTTC. Translated: CASSFVAGGLETQYF. Drawing the rest from reference TRBV7-9 and TRBJ2-5, the complete variable domain is DTGVSQNPRHKITKRGQNVTFRCDPISEHNRLYWYRQTLGQGPEFLTYFQNEAQLEKSRLLSDRFSAERPKGSFSTLEIQRTEQGDSAMYLCASSFVAGGLETQYFGPGTRLLVL.

The sample holds a few counts of this clone. This chain connects TRBV4-3 to TRBJ1-5; D is uncertain. CDR3 length equals 17 residues. Germline loops: CDR1 LGHNA, CDR2 YSLEER. The V and J ends lost 0 bases and 3 bases respectively, with 15 bases between them. The CDR3 protein is CASSQDLVSSYNQPQHF. CDR3 DNA: TGCGCCAGCAGCCAAGATTTAGTCTCTAGCTACAATCAGCCCCAGCATTTT.

The genes are TRBV2 and TRBJ1-2; 9 nucleotides match TRBD1. There are 14 residues in the CDR3. Germline CDR1 SNHLY, CDR2 FYNNEI. Germline trimming cut 4 bases from V and 7 bases from J; bases unmatched to any gene: 7. CDR3 region: CASSGIQGARGYTF. The DNA for the CDR3 is TGTGCCAGCAGTGGAATACAGGGGGCACGTGGCTACACCTTC.

The sample holds one count of this clone. This chain links TRBV18 with TRBJ2-7, with TRBD1 as a possible D gene (5 bases). V was cut by 4 bases and J by 1 base, with 11 bases left in between. Germline CDR1 KGHSH, CDR2 LQKENI. The CDR3 length is 14 residues. This chain's CDR3 is CASSLRDGSYEQYF. The CDR3 DNA follows: TGTGCCAGCTCACTCAGGGATGGATCCTACGAGCAGTACTTC. Together with reference TRBV18 and TRBJ2-7, the CDR3 gives the full variable domain: NAGVMQNPRHLVRRRGQEARLRCSPMKGHSHVYWYRQLPEEGLKFMVYLQKENIIDESGMPKERFSAEFPKEGPSILRIQQVVRGDSAAYFCASSLRDGSYEQYFGPGTRLTVT.

This chain joins TRBV6-4 and TRBJ1-6; a possible D gene is TRBD1 (5 bases). Per the germline V gene, CDR1 is MRHNA and CDR2 is SNTAGT. CDR3 length: 14 amino acids. Trimming left V 5 bases short and J 4 bases short, with 9 bases between. The CDR3 loop is CASSPQEYNSPLHF. The CDR3 coding sequence is TGTGCCAGCAGTCCACAGGAATATAATTCACCCCTCCACTTT.

The rearrangement uses TRBV4-1 and TRBJ1-1; 10 bases align to TRBD1. Germline values: CDR1 MGHRA, CDR2 YSYEKL. Trimming at V came to 3 bases and at J to 9 bases, leaving 4 bases not matched to a gene. The CDR3 consists of 13 residues. In DNA form, the CDR3 reads TGCGCCAGCAGCCAGAGGGACAGGGGTAAAGCTTTCTTT. Translating it yields CASSQRDRGKAFF.